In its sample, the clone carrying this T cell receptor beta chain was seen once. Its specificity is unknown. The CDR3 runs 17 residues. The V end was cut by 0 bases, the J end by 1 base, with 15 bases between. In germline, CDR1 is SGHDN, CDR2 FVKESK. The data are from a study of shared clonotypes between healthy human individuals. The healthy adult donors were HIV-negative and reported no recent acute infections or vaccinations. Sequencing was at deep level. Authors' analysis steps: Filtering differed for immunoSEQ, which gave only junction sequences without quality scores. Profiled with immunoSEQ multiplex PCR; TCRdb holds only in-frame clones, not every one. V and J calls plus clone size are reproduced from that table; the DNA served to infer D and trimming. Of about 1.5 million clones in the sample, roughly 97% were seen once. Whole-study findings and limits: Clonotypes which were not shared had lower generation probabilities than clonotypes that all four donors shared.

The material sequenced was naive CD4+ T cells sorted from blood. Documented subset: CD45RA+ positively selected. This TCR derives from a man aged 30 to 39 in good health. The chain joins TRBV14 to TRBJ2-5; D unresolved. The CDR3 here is CASSQDLLGGAQETQYF. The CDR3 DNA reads TGTGCCAGCAGCCAAGATCTTTTAGGTGGTGCCCAAGAGACCCAGTACTTC.